This T cell receptor (beta chain) was identified in a study of CD8+ T cells in alopecia areata. In the study overall: Affected scalp percentage determined the severity score of treated patients.

This clone was observed once. Its antigen remains unidentified. Trimming cost V 2 bases and J 8 bases; bases outside gene matches: 5. The CDR3 runs 13 residues. Germline CDR1 reads SGHRS; CDR2 reads YFSETQ. Study-level findings and limits: In scalp and blood during tofacitinib, many expanded lesional clones persisted.

RNA, once extracted, was reverse transcribed into cDNA for use as the sequencing template. Sequencing used immunoSEQ multiplex PCR; TCRdb keeps in-frame clones, though not all of them. The sample carries 150,000 to 200,000 clones, around 60% recorded once. Specified treatment: oral pan-JAK inhibitor, 5-10 mg twice daily. The TCR was taken from a human donor with alopecia areata. The specimen comprised CD4+ T cells sorted from blood, sampled at week 49, from a patient treated with tofacitinib. The chain links TRBV5-1 to TRBJ1-2, with TRBD1 matching over 8 bases. The CDR3 loop reads CASSFRDRNGYTF. The CDR3 bases are TGCGCCAGCAGCTTCCGGGACAGGAACGGCTACACCTTC.